This T cell receptor beta chain comes out of a study of T cells in Graves' hyperthyroidism and ophthalmopathy (dated by TCRdb to the late 2010s). As for the study more broadly: Peripheral blood was collected at initial diagnosis, before any treatment. Thyroid tissue and blood T-cell repertoires from more than five Graves' hyperthyroidism patients were also compared in the study. Prospective prediction of ophthalmopathy was tested in an independent validation cohort of 18 to 20 hyperthyroidism patients and 17 patients who later progressed to ophthalmopathy. TCR V-J signatures able to tell the groups apart were searched for in a discovery cohort of approximately 95 patients, of whom 43 had Graves' ophthalmopathy and about 60 had stable Graves' hyperthyroidism. The paper describes TCR Vbeta CDR3 sequencing of around 140 peripheral blood samples, made up of roughly 45 ophthalmopathy patients, roughly 75 hyperthyroidism patients and some 17 progressor patients. After sampling, hyperthyroidism patients received methimazole starting at 30 mg daily, and ophthalmopathy patients received high-dose intravenous methylprednisolone. The roughly 100 discovery patients were randomly divided into training and test sets at a 7:3 ratio. Beyond this particular receptor, the publication reports: In validation, the model predicted progression to ophthalmopathy with 55% to 71% sensitivity and less than 80% specificity, a median of about 6 months before onset. No statistical method was used to fix the sample size in advance, and group allocation was not hidden from the investigators. Most expanded thyroid clonotypes (frequency above 0.001) were also detected in blood, a finding suggesting that blood repertoires may reflect thyroid immune responses. A model built on a 13 V-J signature distinguished ophthalmopathy from stable hyperthyroidism, reaching 87.88% sensitivity and around 81% specificity in cross-validation and 80%/75% in testing.

The TCR beta CDR3 regions were amplified from RNA transcripts. For the first round of RT-PCR on the TCR CDR3, the HTBI primer set was used together with the Qiagen OneStep RT-PCR kit. Libraries were constructed in a second round of multiplex PCR, after which size selection and purification were performed. The libraries were sequenced on an Illumina HiSeq2000 using paired-end 100 bp reads. The published analysis was carried out like this. SOAPnuke was used to process the raw data, with reads discarded if the reads contained adapters or uncalled bases, had a mean Phred below 15, or lacked an exact constant-primer or identifier match. COPE v1.2.5 was used to merge high-quality paired reads, and clonotypes were defined as unique nucleotide sequences. MiTCR v1.1 was used to align the clonotypes against IMGT TRBV, TRBD and TRBJ reference segments. Only V-J combinations with frequency above 0.0001, covering 99% to 99.2% of repertoires, were analysed. The TCS score was defined as F50 (clonal expansion) divided by E x V (chaos), with BLOSUM62-based TCRdist calculated between CDR3 peptides within each V-J. Welch's t-statistics and random forest reduced 500 to 650 V-J features to roughly 13, which were used in a naive Bayes classifier (R e1071). In TCRdb, the public reads were trimmed at Q25 with fastp and aligned with MiXCR, with productive beta chains retained. Each entry is one CDR3 protein sequence, shown with its most common DNA and genes. TCRdb's processing, not the authors' own work, is the source of the V and J calls. The sample records almost 500,000 distinct CDR3 sequences, under 25% of which are singletons. About half of the sample comes from the top ten.

Points on this clonotype: Its antigen target is currently unknown. Base qualities are not provided; no much larger clone lies one nucleotide away.

The germline V gene encodes CDR1 SGHTA and CDR2 FQGTGA. The junction carries 13 bases between V and J, which are trimmed by 5 bases and 2 bases respectively. Taken from cysteine to phenylalanine, the CDR3 has 16 residues. Only the CDR3 DNA stays, 48 bases, in frame from base 1. In the ophthalmopathy patients, disease was moderately to severely active, with a Clinical Activity Score of 3 or more, a NOSPECS grade of 4 or more, and a duration of less than 3 months. Any patient with an uncontrolled infection, another autoimmune disease, pregnancy or lactation was excluded. Diagnoses were based on clinical symptoms, serum thyroxine and TRAb, thyroid ultrasound and orbital computed tomography. Ficoll-Paque density gradient centrifugation was used to isolate PBMCs from around 10 ml of fresh peripheral blood. Total RNA was extracted with Trizol reagent, and quality was checked on an Agilent 2100 Bioanalyzer.

The rearranged chain carries TRBV7-3 and TRBJ2-6; TRBD1 is a weak D gene call, 5 bases matching. This TCR derives from a woman between 65 and 79 years old with Graves' ophthalmopathy. The sample consisted of blood. This receptor has the CDR3 CASSQWTLAGANVLTF. In nucleotide form, the sequence is TGTGCCAGCAGCCAGTGGACACTTGCTGGGGCCAACGTCCTGACTTTC.